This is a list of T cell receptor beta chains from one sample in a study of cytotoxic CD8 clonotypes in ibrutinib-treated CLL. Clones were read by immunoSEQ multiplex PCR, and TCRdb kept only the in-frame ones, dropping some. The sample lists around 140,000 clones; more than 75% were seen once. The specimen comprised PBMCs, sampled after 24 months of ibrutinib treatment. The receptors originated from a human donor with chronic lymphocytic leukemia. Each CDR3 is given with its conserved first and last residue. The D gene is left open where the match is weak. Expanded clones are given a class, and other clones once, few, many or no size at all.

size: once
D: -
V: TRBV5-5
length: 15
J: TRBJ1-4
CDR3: CASSLVGEAGEKLFF
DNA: TGTGCCAGCAGCTTGGTAGGCGAGGCGGGTGAAAAACTGTTTTTT

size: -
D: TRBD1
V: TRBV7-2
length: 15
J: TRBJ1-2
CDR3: CASSLAGQGYYGYTF
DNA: TGTGCCAGCAGCTTAGCGGGACAGGGATACTATGGCTACACCTTC

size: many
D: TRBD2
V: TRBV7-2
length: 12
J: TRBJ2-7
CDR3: CASRGRGYEQYF
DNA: TGTGCCAGCCGTGGGAGGGGCTACGAGCAGTACTTC

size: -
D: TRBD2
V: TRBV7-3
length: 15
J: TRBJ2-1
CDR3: CASSSSGSFYNEQFF
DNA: TGTGCCAGCAGCTCTAGCGGGAGCTTTTACAATGAGCAGTTCTTC

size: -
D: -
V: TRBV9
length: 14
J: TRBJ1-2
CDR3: CASSGGDHVLGYTF
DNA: TGTGCCAGCAGCGGGGGGGATCACGTCCTTGGCTACACCTTC

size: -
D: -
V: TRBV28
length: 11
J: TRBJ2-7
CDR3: CASSSIPEQYF
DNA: TGTGCCAGCAGTTCCATTCCCGAGCAGTACTTC

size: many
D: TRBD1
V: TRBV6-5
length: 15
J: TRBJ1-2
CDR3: CASSYSRDSTDGYTF
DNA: TGTGCCAGCAGTTACTCCCGGGACAGCACAGATGGCTACACCTTC

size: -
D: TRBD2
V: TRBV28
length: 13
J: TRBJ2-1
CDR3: CASTIAGGGEQFF
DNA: TGTGCCAGCACCATAGCGGGAGGTGGGGAGCAGTTCTTC

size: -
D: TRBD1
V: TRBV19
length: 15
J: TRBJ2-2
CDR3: CASSARGLGTGELFF
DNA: TGTGCCAGTAGTGCTAGGGGGCTCGGGACCGGGGAGCTGTTTTTT

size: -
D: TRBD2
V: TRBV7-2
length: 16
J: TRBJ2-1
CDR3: CASTPRGAGGIYEQFF
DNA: TGTGCCAGCACCCCAAGGGGGGCGGGAGGTATCTATGAGCAGTTCTTC

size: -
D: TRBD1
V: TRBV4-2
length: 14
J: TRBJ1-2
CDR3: CASSQWDSNYGYTF
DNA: TGTGCCAGCAGCCAATGGGACAGTAACTATGGCTACACCTTC

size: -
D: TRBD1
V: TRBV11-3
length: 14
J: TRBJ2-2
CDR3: CASSGDRNTGELFF
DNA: TGTGCCAGCAGCGGGGACAGAAACACCGGGGAGCTGTTTTTT

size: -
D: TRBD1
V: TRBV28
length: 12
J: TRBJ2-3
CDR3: CASTGTADTQYF
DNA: TGTGCCAGCACGGGGACAGCAGATACGCAGTATTTT

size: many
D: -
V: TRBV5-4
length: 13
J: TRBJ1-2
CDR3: CASSLGRDYGYTF
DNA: TGTGCCAGCAGCTTGGGTCGGGACTATGGCTACACCTTC

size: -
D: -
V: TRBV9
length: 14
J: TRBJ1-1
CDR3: CASSVGTANTEAFF
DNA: TGTGCCAGCAGCGTAGGGACAGCGAACACTGAAGCTTTCTTT

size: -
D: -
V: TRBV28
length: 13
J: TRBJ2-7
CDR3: CASSLTSWHEQYF
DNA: TGTGCCAGCAGTTTAACTAGTTGGCACGAGCAGTACTTC

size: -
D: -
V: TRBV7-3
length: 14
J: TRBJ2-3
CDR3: CASSSQPSTDTQYF
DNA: TGTGCCAGCAGCTCGCAACCTAGCACAGATACGCAGTATTTT

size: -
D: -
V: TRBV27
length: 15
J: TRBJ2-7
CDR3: CASSSPGLGSYEQYF
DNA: TGTGCCAGCAGTTCCCCGGGACTCGGATCCTACGAGCAGTACTTC

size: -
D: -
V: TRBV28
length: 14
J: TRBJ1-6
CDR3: CASTLTREYSPLHF
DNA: TGTGCCAGCACCCTAACAAGAGAGTATTCACCCCTCCACTTT

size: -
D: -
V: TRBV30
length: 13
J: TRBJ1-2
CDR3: CAWTPQLLYGYTF
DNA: TGTGCCTGGACCCCACAGCTTCTCTATGGCTACACCTTC

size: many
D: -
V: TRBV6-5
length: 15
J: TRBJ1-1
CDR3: CASSYNVGPNTEAFF
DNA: TGTGCCAGCAGTTACAATGTGGGACCGAACACTGAAGCTTTCTTT

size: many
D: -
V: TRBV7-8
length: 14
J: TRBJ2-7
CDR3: CASSLARSAYEQYF
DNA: TGTGCCAGCAGCTTAGCTAGGTCCGCTTACGAGCAGTACTTC

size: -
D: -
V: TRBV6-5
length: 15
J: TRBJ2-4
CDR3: CASSRGDLGRNIQYF
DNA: TGTGCCAGCAGTAGGGGGGATCTGGGCCGCAACATTCAGTACTTC

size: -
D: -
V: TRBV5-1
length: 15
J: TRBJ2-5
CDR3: CASTRGVGQQETQYF
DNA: TGCGCCAGCACCCGTGGGGTTGGGCAACAAGAGACCCAGTACTTC

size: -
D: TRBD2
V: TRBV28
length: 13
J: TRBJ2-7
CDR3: CASTPPGGREQYF
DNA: TGTGCCAGCACCCCCCCGGGGGGTCGGGAGCAGTACTTC

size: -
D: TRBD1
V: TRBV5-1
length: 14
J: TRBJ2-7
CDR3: CASSSRQGPYEQYF
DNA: TGCGCCAGCAGCTCCCGACAGGGCCCCTACGAGCAGTACTTC

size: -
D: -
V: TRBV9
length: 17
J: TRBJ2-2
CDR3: CASSVGGRTTKPGELFF
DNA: TGTGCCAGCAGCGTAGGTGGGCGGACGACCAAGCCCGGGGAGCTGTTTTTT

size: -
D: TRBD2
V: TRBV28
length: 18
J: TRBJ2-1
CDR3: CASSPGTSGRPPYNEQFF
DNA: TGTGCCAGCAGTCCGGGGACTAGCGGGCGGCCCCCCTACAATGAGCAGTTCTTC